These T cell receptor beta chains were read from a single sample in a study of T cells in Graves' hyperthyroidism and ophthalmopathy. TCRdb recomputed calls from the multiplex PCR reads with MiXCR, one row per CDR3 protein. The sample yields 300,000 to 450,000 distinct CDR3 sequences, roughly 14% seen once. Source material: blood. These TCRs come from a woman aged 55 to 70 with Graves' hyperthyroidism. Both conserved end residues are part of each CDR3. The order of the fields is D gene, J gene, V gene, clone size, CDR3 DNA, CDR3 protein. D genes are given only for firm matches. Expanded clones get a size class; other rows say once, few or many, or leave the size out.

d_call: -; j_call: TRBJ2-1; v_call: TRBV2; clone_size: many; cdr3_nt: TGTGCCAGCAGTGAATGGGTCGAGGACGAGTTCTTC; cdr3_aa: CASSEWVEDEFF
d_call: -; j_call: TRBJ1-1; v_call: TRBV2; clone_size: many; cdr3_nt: TGTGCCAGCCGAGGGCAATACAACACTGAAGCTTTCTTT; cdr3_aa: CASRGQYNTEAFF
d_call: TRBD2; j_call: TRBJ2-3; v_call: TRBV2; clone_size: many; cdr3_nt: TGTGCCAGCAGGGGGGGACTAGCGGGAGGGAACTCCGTCCCGGATACGCAGTATTTT; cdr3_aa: CASRGGLAGGNSVPDTQYF
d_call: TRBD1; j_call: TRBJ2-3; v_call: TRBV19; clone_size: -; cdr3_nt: TGTGCCAGTAGTCTACAGGGGAAAGGCACAGATACGCAGTATTTT; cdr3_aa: CASSLQGKGTDTQYF
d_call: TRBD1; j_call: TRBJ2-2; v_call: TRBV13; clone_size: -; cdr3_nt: TGTGCCAGCAGCAAGGACAGGACGAACACCGGGGAGCTGTTTTTT; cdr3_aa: CASSKDRTNTGELFF
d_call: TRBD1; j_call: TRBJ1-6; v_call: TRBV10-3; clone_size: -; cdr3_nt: TGTGCCATCAGTGAGTCGCCCTTTATAAACAGGGGCGGTTCACCCCTCCACTTT; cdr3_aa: CAISESPFINRGGSPLHF
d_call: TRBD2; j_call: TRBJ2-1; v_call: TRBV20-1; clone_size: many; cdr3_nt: TGCAGTGCTAGGGGACTAGCGGGCAATGAGCAGTTCTTC; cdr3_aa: CSARGLAGNEQFF
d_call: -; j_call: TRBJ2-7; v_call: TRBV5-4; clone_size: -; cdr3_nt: TGTGCCAGCAGCTTGGGGGGTCGGACGGGCGAGCAGTACTTC; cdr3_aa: CASSLGGRTGEQYF
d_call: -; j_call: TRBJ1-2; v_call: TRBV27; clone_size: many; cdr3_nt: TGTGCCAGCAGTTTCTCCCGACGTGTGTATGGCTACACCTTC; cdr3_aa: CASSFSRRVYGYTF
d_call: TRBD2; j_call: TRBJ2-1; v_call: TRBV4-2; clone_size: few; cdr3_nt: TGTGCCAGCAGCCAAGATTACCGGACTAGCGGGAGGAATGAGCAGTTCTTC; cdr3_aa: CASSQDYRTSGRNEQFF
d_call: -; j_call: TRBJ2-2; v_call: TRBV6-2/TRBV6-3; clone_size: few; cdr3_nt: TGTGCCAGCAGCCCGCAGGGTGGCACCGGGGAGCTGTTTTTT; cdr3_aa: CASSPQGGTGELFF
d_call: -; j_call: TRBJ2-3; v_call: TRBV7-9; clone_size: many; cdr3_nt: TGTGCCAGCAGCTTAGAGGGGAATACGCAGTATTTT; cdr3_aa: CASSLEGNTQYF
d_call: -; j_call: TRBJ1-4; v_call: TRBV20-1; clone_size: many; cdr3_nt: TGCAGTGCTAATTCCCGATCAGATGAAAAACTGTTTTTT; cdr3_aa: CSANSRSDEKLFF
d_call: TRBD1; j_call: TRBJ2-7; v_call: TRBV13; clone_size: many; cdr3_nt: TGTGCCAGCAGCTTAGGGGACAGGGTATACGAGCAGTACTTC; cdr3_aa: CASSLGDRVYEQYF
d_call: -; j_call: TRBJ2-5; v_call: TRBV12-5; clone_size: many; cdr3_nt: TGTGCTAGTGGTCAACAGGGAGGGCAAGAGACCCAGTACTTC; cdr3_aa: CASGQQGGQETQYF
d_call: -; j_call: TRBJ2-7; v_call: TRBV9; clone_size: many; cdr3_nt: TGTGCCAGCAGCTCCAGGGGTAGGACCTACGAGCAGTACTTC; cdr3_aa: CASSSRGRTYEQYF
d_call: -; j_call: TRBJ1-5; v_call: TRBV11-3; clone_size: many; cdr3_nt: TGTGCCAGCAGCAAGGGAGGTGAGATCAATCAGCCCCAGCATTTT; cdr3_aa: CASSKGGEINQPQHF
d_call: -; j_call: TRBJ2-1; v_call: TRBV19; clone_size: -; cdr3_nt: TGTGCCAGTAGTACCCAGGACTCTTACGCGTACAATGAGCAGTTCTTC; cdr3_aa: CASSTQDSYAYNEQFF
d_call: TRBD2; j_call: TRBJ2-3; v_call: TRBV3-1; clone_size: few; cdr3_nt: TGTGCCAGCAGCCCGAGGGCTAGCGGGAGGGCCGTGTATACGCAGTATTTT; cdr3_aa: CASSPRASGRAVYTQYF
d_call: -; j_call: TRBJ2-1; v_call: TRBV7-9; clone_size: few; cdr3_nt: TGTGCCAGCAGCTTAGAAAGCGGCGGGGATGAGCAGTTCTTC; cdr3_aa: CASSLESGGDEQFF
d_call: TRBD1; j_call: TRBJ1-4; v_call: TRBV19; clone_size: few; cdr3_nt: TGTGCCAGTAGTACCGGGACAGGTGAAAAACTGTTTTTT; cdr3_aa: CASSTGTGEKLFF
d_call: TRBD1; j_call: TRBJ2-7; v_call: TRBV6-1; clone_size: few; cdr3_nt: TGTGCCAGCAGTGAGGACAGGGGGCTCTACGAGCAGTACTTC; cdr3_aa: CASSEDRGLYEQYF
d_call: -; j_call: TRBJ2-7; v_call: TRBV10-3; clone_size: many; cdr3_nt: TGTGCCATCAGTGCGAGGCGGGACACCTACGAGCAGTACTTC; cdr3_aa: CAISARRDTYEQYF
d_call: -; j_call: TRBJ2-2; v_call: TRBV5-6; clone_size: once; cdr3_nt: TGTGCCAGCAGCTTTGAAACCGGGGGGCTGTTTTTT; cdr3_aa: CASSFETGGLFF
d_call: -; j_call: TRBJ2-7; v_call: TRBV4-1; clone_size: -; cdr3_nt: TGCGCCAGCAGCCAGCCGGGACGGGGAAAGGACGAGCAGTACTTC; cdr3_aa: CASSQPGRGKDEQYF
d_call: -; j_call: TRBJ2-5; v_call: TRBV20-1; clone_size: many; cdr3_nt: TGCAGTGCTAGCGGTCTAGCAGATGAGACCCAGTACTTC; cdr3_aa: CSASGLADETQYF
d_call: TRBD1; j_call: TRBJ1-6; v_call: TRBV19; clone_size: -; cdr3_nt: TGTGCCAGTAGTACTACAGGGGGTGAATCACCCCTCCACTTT; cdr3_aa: CASSTTGGESPLHF
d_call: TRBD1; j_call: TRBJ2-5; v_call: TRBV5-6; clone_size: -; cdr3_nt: TGTGCCAGCAGCTTGGCGGCGACAGGGTCGGTTGGAGAGACCCAGTACTTC; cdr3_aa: CASSLAATGSVGETQYF
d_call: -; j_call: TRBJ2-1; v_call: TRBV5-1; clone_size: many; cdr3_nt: TGCGCCAGCAGGACCGACGGACAATACAATGAGCAGTTCTTC; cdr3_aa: CASRTDGQYNEQFF
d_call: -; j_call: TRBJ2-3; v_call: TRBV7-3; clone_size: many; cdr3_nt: TGTGCCAGCAGCTACAGGGACCCTTCAGATACGCAGTATTTT; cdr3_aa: CASSYRDPSDTQYF
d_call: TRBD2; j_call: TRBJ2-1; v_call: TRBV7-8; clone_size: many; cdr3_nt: TGTGCCAGCAGCCGGACTAGCGGCGGTAATGAGCAGTTCTTC; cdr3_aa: CASSRTSGGNEQFF
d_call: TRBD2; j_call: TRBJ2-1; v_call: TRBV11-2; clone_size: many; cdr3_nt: TGTGCCAGCACCGTAGCGGGGAGCCCGAGGAATGAGCAGTTCTTC; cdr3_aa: CASTVAGSPRNEQFF
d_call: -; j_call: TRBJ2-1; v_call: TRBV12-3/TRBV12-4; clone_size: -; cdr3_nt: TGTGCCAGCAGTGGTCCCGAGGCGAGCGTGCAGTTCTTC; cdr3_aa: CASSGPEASVQFF
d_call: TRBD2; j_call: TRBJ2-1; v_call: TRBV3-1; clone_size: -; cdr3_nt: TGTGCCAGCAGCCAAGACACTAGCGGGAGGAGTTGGAATGAGCAGTTCTTC; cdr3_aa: CASSQDTSGRSWNEQFF
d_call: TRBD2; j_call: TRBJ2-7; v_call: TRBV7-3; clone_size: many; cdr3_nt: TGTGCCAGCAGCTTAGGGGTAGCGGGAGGATCCTACGAGCAGTACTTC; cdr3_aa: CASSLGVAGGSYEQYF
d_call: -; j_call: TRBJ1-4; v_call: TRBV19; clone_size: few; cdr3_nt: TGTGCCAGCCGTGGAGCGCTAGCAACTAATGAAAAACTGTTTTTT; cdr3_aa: CASRGALATNEKLFF
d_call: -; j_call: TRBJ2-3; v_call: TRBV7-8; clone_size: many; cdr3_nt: TGTGCCAGCAGCCCCGGGCCAACCGGGGATACGCAGTATTTT; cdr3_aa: CASSPGPTGDTQYF
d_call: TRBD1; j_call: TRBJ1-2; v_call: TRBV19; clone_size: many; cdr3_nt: TGTGCCAGTTACCGGGACAGCGCTAACTATGGCTACACCTTC; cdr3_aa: CASYRDSANYGYTF
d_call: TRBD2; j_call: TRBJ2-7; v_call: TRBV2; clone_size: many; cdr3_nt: TGTGCCAGCAGTGCACCGGGACTAGCGGGCTACGAGCAGTACTTC; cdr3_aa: CASSAPGLAGYEQYF
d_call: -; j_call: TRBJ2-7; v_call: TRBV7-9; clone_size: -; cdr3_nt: TGTGCCAGCAGCCCCGGGGGTGCACCCCTCTACGAGCAGTACTTC; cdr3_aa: CASSPGGAPLYEQYF
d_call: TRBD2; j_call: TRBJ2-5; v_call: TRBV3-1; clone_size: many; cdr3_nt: TGTGCCAGCACCTCGGGACTAGCGAATCGGGAGACCCAGTACTTC; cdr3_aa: CASTSGLANRETQYF
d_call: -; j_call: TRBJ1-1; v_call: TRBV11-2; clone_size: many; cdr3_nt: TGTGCCAGCAGCATACAACCGAACACTGAAGCTTTCTTT; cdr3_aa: CASSIQPNTEAFF
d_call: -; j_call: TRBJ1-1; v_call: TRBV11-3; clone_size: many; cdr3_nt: TGTGCCAGCAGCCACACTACGATGACTGAAGCTTTCTTT; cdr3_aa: CASSHTTMTEAFF
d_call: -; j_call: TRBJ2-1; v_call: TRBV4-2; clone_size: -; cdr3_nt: TGTGCCAGCAGCGGAATCCTCTACAATGAGCAGTTCTTC; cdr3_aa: CASSGILYNEQFF
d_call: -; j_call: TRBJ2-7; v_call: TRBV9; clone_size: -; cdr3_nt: TGTGCCAGCAGCGTAGCTAGCGCTGCCTACGAGCAGTACTTC; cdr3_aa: CASSVASAAYEQYF
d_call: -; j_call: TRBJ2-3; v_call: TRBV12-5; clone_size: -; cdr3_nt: TGTGCTAGTGGTTTGGCGACAGGTCCCACAGATACGCAGTATTTT; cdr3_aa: CASGLATGPTDTQYF
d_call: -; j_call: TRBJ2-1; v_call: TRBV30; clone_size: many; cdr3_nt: TGTGCCTGGGACTGGGGGGTCCCCCACAATGAGCAGTTCTTC; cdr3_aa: CAWDWGVPHNEQFF
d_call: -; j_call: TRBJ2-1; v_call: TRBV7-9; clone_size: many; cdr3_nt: TGTGCCAGCAACCCCCCCCCAGGCTATGAGCAGTTCTTC; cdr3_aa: CASNPPPGYEQFF
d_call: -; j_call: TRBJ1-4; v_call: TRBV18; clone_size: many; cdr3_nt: TGTGCCAGCTCACCAAAGGGCCTTAATGAAAAACTGTTTTTT; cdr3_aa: CASSPKGLNEKLFF
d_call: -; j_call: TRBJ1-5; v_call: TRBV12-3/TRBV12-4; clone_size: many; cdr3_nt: TGTGCCACCAAAAGGGGAGCGAATCAGCCCCAGCATTTT; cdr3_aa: CATKRGANQPQHF
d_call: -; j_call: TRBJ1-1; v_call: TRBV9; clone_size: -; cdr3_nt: TGTGCCAGCAGCTCCGGGGGGTGGACTGAAGCTTTCTTT; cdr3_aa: CASSSGGWTEAFF
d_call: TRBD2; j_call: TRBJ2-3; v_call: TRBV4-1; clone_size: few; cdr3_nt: TGCGCCAGCAGCCACCTCGACGTGGCGGGAGAGAGAGATACGCAGTATTTT; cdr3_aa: CASSHLDVAGERDTQYF
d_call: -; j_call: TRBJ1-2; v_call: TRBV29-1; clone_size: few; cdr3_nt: TGCAGCGTTGAGTCCGGGGATGGCTACACCTTC; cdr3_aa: CSVESGDGYTF